Following are 28 T cell receptor beta chains from one sample sequenced in a study of T cell responses to AZD1222 COVID-19 vaccine. Method: immunoSEQ multiplex PCR; TCRdb's copy keeps in-frame clones and lacks some. The table lists roughly 170,000 clones, about 90% of them singletons. Material: peripheral blood, obtained on day 0 of AZD1222 vaccination. Every receptor here comes from an adult in good health.

The gene calls are TRBV7-2 and TRBJ1-1, with a tentative D call TRBD1 (5 bases). Trimming took off 5 bases at V and 0 bases at J, with 19 bases between the two ends. This CDR3 contains 17 residues. Germline-derived CDR1 and CDR2 are SGHTA and FQGNSA. In nucleotides, the CDR3 is TGTGCCAGCAGCACCCACGCCGCCGGGGCGTTGAACACTGAAGCTTTCTTT. This codes for CASSTHAAGALNTEAFF.

The chain uses TRBV7-2 and TRBJ2-3, with D possibly TRBD1 on 5 matching bases. This CDR3 comprises 14 residues. Trimming removed 5 bases at V and 1 base at J, with 10 bases between. From germline, CDR1 is SGHTA and CDR2 FQGNSA. The CDR3 region has the DNA TGTGCCAGCAGCCGCGACAGACGCACAGATACGCAGTATTTT. This codes for CASSRDRRTDTQYF.

This chain uses TRBV18 with TRBJ2-7, with D perhaps matching TRBD2 (5 bases). Germline V gene data show CDR1 as KGHSH and CDR2 as LQKENI. V lost 3 bases to trimming and J lost 9 bases, with 18 bases between them. The CDR3 contains 14 residues. As DNA, the CDR3 is TGTGCCAGCTCACCCGGGGATTACGATCGCGCGCAGTACTTC. Protein: CASSPGDYDRAQYF.

The chain carries TRBV9 and TRBJ1-1, with D perhaps TRBD1 (5 bases). Trimming removed 7 bases from V and 1 base from J, with 11 bases in between. The CDR3 runs to 13 residues. CDR1 is SGDLS and CDR2 is YYNGEE in the germline V gene. The CDR3 sequence is CASGTGPNTEAFF. CDR3 in DNA: TGTGCCAGCGGCACAGGACCGAACACTGAAGCTTTCTTT.

The rearrangement links TRBV19 to TRBJ1-2; D is undetermined. Trimming stripped 10 bases from V and 7 bases from J, with 16 bases between. The CDR3 consists of 12 residues. Germline CDR1 and CDR2: LNHDA and SQIVND (reference sequence). As DNA, the CDR3 is TGTGCCATCACAGCGTATGGTGGTGGCTACACCTTC. This sequence encodes CAITAYGGGYTF.

This chain uses TRBV7-2 with TRBJ2-2; the D is unclear. The V end was cut by 4 bases, the J end by 1 base, with 10 bases between. This CDR3 spans 15 amino acids. CDR1 is SGHTA and CDR2 is FQGNSA in the germline V gene. The CDR3 region has the DNA TGTGCCAGCAGCTCCCGAGCACAGAACACCGGGGAGCTGTTTTTT. It encodes CASSSRAQNTGELFF.

The V and J genes are TRBV5-1 and TRBJ1-2; D call uncertain. The CDR3 loop spans 13 amino acids. V lost 6 bases and J 8 bases, leaving 17 bases between the germline ends. Germline CDR1 and CDR2: SGHRS and YFSETQ. The chain's CDR3 is CASMGWEDSGYTF. The CDR3 nucleotides are TGCGCCAGCATGGGGTGGGAAGATTCGGGCTACACCTTC.

V usage is TRBV5-6 and J usage is TRBJ2-1; 11 bases are shared with TRBD2. Germline V gene sequence: CDR1 SGHDT, CDR2 YYEEEE. The CDR3 sequence is 16 residues long. Trimming cost V 0 bases and J 14 bases; bases outside gene matches: 13. The CDR3 coding sequence is TGTGCCAGCAGCTTGGGTCTAGCGGGAGGCCAGATTACGGAGTTCTTC. This sequence encodes CASSLGLAGGQITEFF. The variable domain in full, with the rest retrieved from reference TRBV5-6 and TRBJ2-1, is DAGVTQSPTHLIKTRGQQVTLRCSPKSGHDTVSWYQQALGQGPQFIFQYYEEEERQRGNFPDRFSGHQFPNYSSELNVNALLLGDSALYLCASSLGLAGGQITEFFGPGTRLTVL.

V usage is TRBV27 and J usage is TRBJ1-2; 8 bases are shared with TRBD1. V trimming: 5 bases; J trimming: 8 bases; junction bases outside the gene matches: 10. This CDR3 comprises 14 residues. Per germline, CDR1 MNHEY and CDR2 SMNVEV (reference sequence). CDR3 amino acids: CASSQYTGGRGYTF. The DNA for the CDR3 is TGTGCCAGCAGTCAATACACAGGGGGTCGGGGCTACACCTTC.

The chain joins TRBV3-1 (or the pseudogene TRBV3-2) to TRBJ1-6; 7 nucleotides line up with TRBD1. Germline CDR1 is LGHDT and CDR2 is YNNKEL (reference sequence). The V gene end was trimmed by 0 bases and the J gene end by 1 base; junction bases not matched to a gene: 0. The CDR3 runs 16 residues. The CDR3 sequence is CASSQDRGSYNSPLHF. In DNA, the CDR3 is TGTGCCAGCAGCCAAGACAGGGGGTCCTATAATTCACCCCTCCACTTT.

The chain carries TRBV5-1 and TRBJ1-2; 8 bases map to TRBD1. The J segment lost 5 bases and the V segment lost 4 bases, leaving 10 bases of the junction unmatched. Germline CDR1 reads SGHRS; CDR2 reads YFSETQ. CDR3 size: 15 residues. The CDR3 region has the DNA TGCGCCAGCAGCCCGAGACAGGGGCTCTCGTATGGCTACACCTTC. Encoded protein: CASSPRQGLSYGYTF. The whole variable domain, remainder taken from reference TRBV5-1 and TRBJ1-2, is KAGVTQTPRYLIKTRGQQVTLSCSPISGHRSVSWYQQTPGQGLQFLFEYFSETQRNKGNFPGRFSGRQFSNSRSEMNVSTLELGDSALYLCASSPRQGLSYGYTFGSGTRLTVV.

The chain recombines TRBV19 with TRBJ1-1, with unresolved D. CDR1 and CDR2 (germline): LNHDA, SQIVND (reference sequence). Trimming pared 4 bases from V and 1 base from J, leaving 7 bases between. This CDR3 is built from 13 residues. CDR3 coding DNA: TGTGCCAGTAGTACCCTTAGGAACACTGAAGCTTTCTTT. Its protein product is CASSTLRNTEAFF. Looking up the rest from reference TRBV19 and TRBJ1-1 gives the full variable domain: DGGITQSPKYLFRKEGQNVTLSCEQNLNHDAMYWYRQDPGQGLRLIYYSQIVNDFQKGDIAEGYSVSREKKESFPLTVTSAQKNPTAFYLCASSTLRNTEAFFGQGTRLTVV.

This clone appeared a few times. Additional DNA sequences in this sample encode the identical CDR3. The V gene is TRBV11-2, the J gene TRBJ2-2; D remains ambiguous. Trimming removed 3 bases at V and 2 bases at J, with 4 bases between. The V gene's germline CDR1 is SGHAT and CDR2 FQNNGV. CDR3 size: 13 residues. This CDR3 reads CASSFTNTGELFF. The CDR3 bases are TGTGCCAGCAGCTTTACTAACACCGGGGAGCTGTTTTTT.

The chain joins TRBV3-1 (or the pseudogene TRBV3-2) to TRBJ2-2; D gene ambiguous. Germline V CDR1 and CDR2: LGHDT, YNNKEL (reference sequence). CDR3 size: 14 residues. V was trimmed by 7 bases and J by 0 bases, leaving 9 bases between them. CDR3 bases: TGTGCCAGCAACCGAGTACCGAACACCGGGGAGCTGTTTTTT. As protein: CASNRVPNTGELFF.

The V gene is TRBV27, the J gene TRBJ2-6, with D hard to call. This CDR3 region has 14 residues. CDR1 MNHEY and CDR2 SMNVEV come from the germline V gene (reference sequence). With 1 base removed from V and 1 base from J, the gap between germline ends came to 2 bases. CDR3 DNA sequence: TGTGCCAGCAGTTTATTTTCTGGGGCCAACGTCCTGACTTTC. Its translation is CASSLFSGANVLTF.

The chain employs TRBV5-4 and TRBJ2-7; 7 positions match TRBD1. The CDR3 is 13 residues long. Germline V gene data show CDR1 as SGHNT and CDR2 as YYREEE (reference sequence). V was pared by 0 bases and J by 3 bases, with 0 bases of the junction left unmatched. The CDR3 protein is CASSLGTGYEQYF. In DNA form, the CDR3 reads TGTGCCAGCAGCTTGGGGACAGGCTACGAGCAGTACTTC. Combining the CDR3 with reference TRBV5-4 and TRBJ2-7 gives the whole variable domain ETGVTQSPTHLIKTRGQQVTLRCSSQSGHNTVSWYQQALGQGPQFIFQYYREEENGRGNFPPRFSGLQFPNYSSELNVNALELDDSALYLCASSLGTGYEQYFGPGTRLTVT.

This sequence joins TRBV9 and TRBJ2-1; D ambiguous. Germline loops: CDR1 SGDLS, CDR2 YYNGEE. The CDR3 extends over 12 amino acids. Trimming stripped 4 bases from V and 4 bases from J, with 6 bases between. CDR3 in amino acids: CASSSQYNEQFF. The CDR3 coding sequence is TGTGCCAGCAGCTCACAATACAATGAGCAGTTCTTC.

The chain combines TRBV4-1 with TRBJ2-7; D is possibly TRBD1 or TRBD2 (5 bases each). The germline gives CDR1 MGHRA, CDR2 YSYEKL. The V end lost 6 bases, the J end lost 0 bases, and 21 bases lay between the germline ends. The CDR3 contains 17 residues. The DNA for the CDR3 is TGCGCCAGCAGTGGAGGACGTTCGCCGGGGCTCTCCTACGAGCAGTACTTC. Translation: CASSGGRSPGLSYEQYF.

The chain combines TRBV11-2 with TRBJ2-5, with D possibly being TRBD2 (6 bases). V was shortened by 5 bases and J by 1 base, with 14 bases between the two germline ends. The CDR3 is 15 residues long. CDR1 is SGHAT and CDR2 is FQNNGV in the germline V gene. CDR3 coding DNA: TGTGCCAGCAGCCCTCCCGGGACTCTCCAAGAGACCCAGTACTTC. Its translation: CASSPPGTLQETQYF.

V usage is TRBV7-2 and J usage is TRBJ1-2, with unresolved D. This CDR3 is built from 13 residues. V shed 10 bases and J shed 8 bases, with 20 bases lying between them. Germline CDR1 is SGHTA and CDR2 is FQGNSA. The CDR3 DNA sequence: TGTGCCACCCCCCCAGTAAGGGCGGGGGGCTACACCTTC. It encodes CATPPVRAGGYTF.

The chain links TRBV5-6 to TRBJ1-3; D gene ambiguous. The CDR3 extends over 14 amino acids. With 2 bases removed from V and 0 bases from J, the gap between germline ends came to 6 bases. CDR1 and CDR2 from the germline V gene are SGHDT and YYEEEE. The CDR3 reads CASSFIGSGNTIYF. CDR3 nucleotides: TGTGCCAGCAGCTTCATAGGCTCTGGAAACACCATATATTTT.

There are many counts of this clone. V is TRBV6-4 and J is TRBJ1-1, with a possible D match to TRBD1 (6 bases). The CDR3 extends over 14 amino acids. Trimming shortened V by 0 bases and J by 5 bases, and 10 bases separated the two germline ends. Germline V CDR1 and CDR2: MRHNA, SNTAGT. The CDR3 DNA reads as TGTGCCAGCAGTGACTCTTCGGACAGTACTGAAGCTTTCTTT. Translated: CASSDSSDSTEAFF.

This clone showed up just a few times. The chain couples TRBV10-2 to TRBJ1-1; 8 bases align to TRBD1. The CDR3 consists of 13 residues. Per germline, CDR1 WSHSY and CDR2 SAAADI. Trimming removed 6 bases from V and 5 bases from J; junction bases left unmatched: 5. The CDR3 nucleotides read TGCGCCAGCAGGGGACAGGTGCCGACTGAAGCTTTCTTT. This codes for CASRGQVPTEAFF.

The chain couples TRBV20-1 to TRBJ1-1; the D gene is possibly TRBD1 (5 bases). In germline, CDR1 is DFQATT, CDR2 SNEGSKA (reference sequence). V was clipped by 5 bases and J by 6 bases, with 10 bases between them. The CDR3 has 11 amino acids. The CDR3 DNA reads as TGCAGTGCTTTCCAGGGTTCTGAAGCTTTCTTT. Protein sequence: CSAFQGSEAFF.

V and J are TRBV29-1 and TRBJ1-1, with D possibly TRBD1 on 6 matching bases. Trimming took off 7 bases at V and 5 bases at J, with 17 bases between the two ends. Germline V lookup: CDR1 SQVTM, CDR2 ANQGSEA. This CDR3 is 13 amino acids long. CDR3 coding DNA: TGCAGCGGATTTACAGGGTTGGGTACTGAAGCTTTCTTT. Translation gives CSGFTGLGTEAFF.

This clone was seen a few times. The V and J genes are TRBV2 and TRBJ1-4; D gene unclear. This CDR3 has 14 amino acids. CDR1 is SNHLY and CDR2 is FYNNEI in the germline V gene. V was shortened by 7 bases and J by 5 bases, with 14 bases between the two germline ends. CDR3 in amino acids: CASTKTQQNEKLFF. CDR3 coding DNA: TGTGCCAGCACTAAGACGCAGCAAAATGAAAAACTGTTTTTT.

The rearrangement links TRBV7-9 to TRBJ2-7; D is unresolved. The ends were cut back, 2 bases at V and 2 bases at J, with 10 bases in the middle. CDR1 is SEHNR, CDR2 FQNEAQ, per germline (reference sequence). The CDR3 totals 14 residues. This CDR3 is CASSLSATTYEQYF. In nucleotides, the CDR3 is TGTGCCAGCAGCTTATCAGCTACCACCTACGAGCAGTACTTC.

The chain recombines TRBV6-5 with TRBJ2-5; D uncertain. This CDR3 has 12 residues. The germline V and J ends were trimmed by 5 bases and 3 bases, with 7 bases remaining between them. Germline CDR1 reads MNHEY; CDR2 reads SVGAGI. This CDR3 reads CASSSWKETQYF. CDR3 coding DNA: TGTGCCAGCAGTAGTTGGAAAGAGACCCAGTACTTC.